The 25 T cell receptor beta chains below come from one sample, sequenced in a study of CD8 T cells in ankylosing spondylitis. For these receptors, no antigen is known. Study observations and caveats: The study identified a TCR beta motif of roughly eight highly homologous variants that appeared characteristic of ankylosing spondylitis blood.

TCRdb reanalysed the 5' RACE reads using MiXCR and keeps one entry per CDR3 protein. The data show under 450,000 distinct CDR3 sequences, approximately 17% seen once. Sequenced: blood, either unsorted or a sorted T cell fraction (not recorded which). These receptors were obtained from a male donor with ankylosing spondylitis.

The CDR3 sequence: CSAPQTGPNTEAFF. As DNA, the CDR3 is TGCAGTGCTCCTCAGACAGGACCGAACACTGAAGCTTTCTTT. This chain uses TRBV20-1 with TRBJ1-1; a possible D gene is TRBD1 (6 bases). Germline V lookup: CDR1 DFQATT, CDR2 SNEGSKA (reference sequence). V lost 5 bases and J lost 1, with 14 bases in between. CDR3 size: 14 residues.

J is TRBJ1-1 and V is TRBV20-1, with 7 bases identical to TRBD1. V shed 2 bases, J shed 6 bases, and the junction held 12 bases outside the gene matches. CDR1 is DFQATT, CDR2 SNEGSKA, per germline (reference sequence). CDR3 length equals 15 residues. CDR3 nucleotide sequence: TGCAGTGCTAGACCGAACAGGGGCGCGTCGGCTGAAGCTTTCTTT. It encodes CSARPNRGASAEAFF.

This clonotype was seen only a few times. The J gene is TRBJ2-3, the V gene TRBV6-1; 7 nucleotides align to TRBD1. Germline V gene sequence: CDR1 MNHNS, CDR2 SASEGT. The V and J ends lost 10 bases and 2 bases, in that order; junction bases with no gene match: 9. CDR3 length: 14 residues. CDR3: CATQPGGNTDTQYF. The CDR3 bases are TGTGCCACCCAACCAGGGGGAAACACAGATACGCAGTATTTT.

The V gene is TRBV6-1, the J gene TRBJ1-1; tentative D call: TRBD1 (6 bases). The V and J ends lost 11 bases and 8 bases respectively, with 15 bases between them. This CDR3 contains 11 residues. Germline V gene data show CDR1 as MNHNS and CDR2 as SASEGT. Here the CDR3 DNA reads TGTGCCGTACCGGGACACCTAGAAGCTTTCTTT. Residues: CAVPGHLEAFF.

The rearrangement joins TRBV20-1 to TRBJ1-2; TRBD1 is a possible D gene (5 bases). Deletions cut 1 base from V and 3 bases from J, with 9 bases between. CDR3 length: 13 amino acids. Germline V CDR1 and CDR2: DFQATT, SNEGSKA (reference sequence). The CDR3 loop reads CSARVQGDYGYTF. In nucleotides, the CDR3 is TGCAGTGCTAGAGTTCAGGGAGACTATGGCTACACCTTC.

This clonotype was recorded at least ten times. CDR3 nucleotides: TGTGCCAGCAGCCCCCCTAGGACTGAAGCTTTCTTT. Amino acids: CASSPPRTEAFF. The chain recombines TRBV7-2 with TRBJ1-1; D is uncertain. From germline, CDR1 is SGHTA and CDR2 FQGNSA. The CDR3 contains 12 residues. With 5 bases removed from V and 5 bases from J, the gap between germline ends came to 9 bases.

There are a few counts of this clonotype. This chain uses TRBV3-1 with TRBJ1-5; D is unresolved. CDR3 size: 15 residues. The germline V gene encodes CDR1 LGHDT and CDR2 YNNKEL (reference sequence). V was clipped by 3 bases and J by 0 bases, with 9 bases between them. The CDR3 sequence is CASSHTSYSNQPQHF. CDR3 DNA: TGTGCCAGCAGCCATACCAGTTATAGCAATCAGCCCCAGCATTTT.

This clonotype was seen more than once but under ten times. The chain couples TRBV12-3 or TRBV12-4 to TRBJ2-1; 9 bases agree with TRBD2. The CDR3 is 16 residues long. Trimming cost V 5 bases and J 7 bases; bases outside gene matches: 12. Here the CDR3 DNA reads TGTGCCAGCAGTCCACAGCGTCTAGCGGGAAGGAATGAGCAGTTCTTC. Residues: CASSPQRLAGRNEQFF.

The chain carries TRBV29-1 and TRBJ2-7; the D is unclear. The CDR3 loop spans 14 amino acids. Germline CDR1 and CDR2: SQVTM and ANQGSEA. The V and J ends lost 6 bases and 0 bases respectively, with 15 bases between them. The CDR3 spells CSVPGPRSSYEQYF. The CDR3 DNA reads TGCAGCGTGCCGGGCCCCAGAAGCTCCTACGAGCAGTACTTC.

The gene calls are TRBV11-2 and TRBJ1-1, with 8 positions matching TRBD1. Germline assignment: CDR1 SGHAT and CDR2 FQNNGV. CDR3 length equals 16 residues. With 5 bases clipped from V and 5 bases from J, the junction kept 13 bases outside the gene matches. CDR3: CASSLSPRGRWTEAFF. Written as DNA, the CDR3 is TGTGCCAGCAGCCTATCCCCCAGGGGGCGGTGGACTGAAGCTTTCTTT.

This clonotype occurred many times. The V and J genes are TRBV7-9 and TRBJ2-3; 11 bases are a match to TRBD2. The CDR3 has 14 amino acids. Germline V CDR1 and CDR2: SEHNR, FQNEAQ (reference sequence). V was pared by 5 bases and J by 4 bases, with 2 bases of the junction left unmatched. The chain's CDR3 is CASSLSGRADTQYF. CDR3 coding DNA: TGTGCCAGCAGCCTTAGCGGGAGGGCAGATACGCAGTATTTT.

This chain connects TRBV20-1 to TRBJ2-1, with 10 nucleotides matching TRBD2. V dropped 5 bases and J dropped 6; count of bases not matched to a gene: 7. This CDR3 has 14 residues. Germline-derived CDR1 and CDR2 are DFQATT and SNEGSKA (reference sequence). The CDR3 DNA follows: TGCAGTGCTCACAGCGGGAGGGCCATCAATGAGCAGTTCTTC. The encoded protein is CSAHSGRAINEQFF.

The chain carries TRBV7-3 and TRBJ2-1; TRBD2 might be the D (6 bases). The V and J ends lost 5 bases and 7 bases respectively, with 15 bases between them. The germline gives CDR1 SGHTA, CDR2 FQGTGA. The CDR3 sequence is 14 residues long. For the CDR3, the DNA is TGTGCCAGCAGCCCGCGGGACCGAATTAATGAGCAGTTCTTC. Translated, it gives CASSPRDRINEQFF.

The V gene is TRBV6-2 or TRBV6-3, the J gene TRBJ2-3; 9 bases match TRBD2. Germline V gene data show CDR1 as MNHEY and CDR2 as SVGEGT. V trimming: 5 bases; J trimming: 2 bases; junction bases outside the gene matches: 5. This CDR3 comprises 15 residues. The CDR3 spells CASSTASGNTDTQYF. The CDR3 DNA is TGTGCCAGCAGTACCGCTAGCGGGAACACAGATACGCAGTATTTT.

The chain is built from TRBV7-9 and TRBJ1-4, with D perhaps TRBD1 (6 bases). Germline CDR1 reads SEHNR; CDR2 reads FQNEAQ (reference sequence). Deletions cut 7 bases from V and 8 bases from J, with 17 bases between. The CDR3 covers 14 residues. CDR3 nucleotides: TGTGCCAGCACCAACGCGGGGGCAAGCGAAAAACTGTTTTTT. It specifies CASTNAGASEKLFF.

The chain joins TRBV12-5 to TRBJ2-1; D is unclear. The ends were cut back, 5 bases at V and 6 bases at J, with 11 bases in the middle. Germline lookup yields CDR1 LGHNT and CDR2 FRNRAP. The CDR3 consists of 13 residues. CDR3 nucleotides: TGTGCTAGTGGTCCCTCCTCCCTCAATGAGCAGTTCTTC. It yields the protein CASGPSSLNEQFF.

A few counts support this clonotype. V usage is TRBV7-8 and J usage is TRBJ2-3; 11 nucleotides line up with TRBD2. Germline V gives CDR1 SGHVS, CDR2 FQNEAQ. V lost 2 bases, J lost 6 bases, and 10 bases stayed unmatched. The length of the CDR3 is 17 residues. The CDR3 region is CASSLSLVAGGFDTQYF. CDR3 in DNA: TGTGCCAGCAGCTTATCGCTCGTAGCGGGAGGGTTTGATACGCAGTATTTT.

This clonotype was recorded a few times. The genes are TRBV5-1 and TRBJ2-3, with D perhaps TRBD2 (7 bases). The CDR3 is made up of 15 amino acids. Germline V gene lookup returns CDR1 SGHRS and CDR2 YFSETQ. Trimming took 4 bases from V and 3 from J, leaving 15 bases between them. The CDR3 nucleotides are TGCGCCAGCAGCCCTGGGGGGGGGCAAACAGATACGCAGTATTTT. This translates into CASSPGGGQTDTQYF.

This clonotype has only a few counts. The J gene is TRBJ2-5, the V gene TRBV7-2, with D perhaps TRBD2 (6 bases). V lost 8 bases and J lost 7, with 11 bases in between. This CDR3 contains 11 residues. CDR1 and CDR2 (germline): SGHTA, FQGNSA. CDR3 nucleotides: TGTGCCAGCGGGGGGAGTGGGACCCAGTACTTC. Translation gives CASGGSGTQYF.

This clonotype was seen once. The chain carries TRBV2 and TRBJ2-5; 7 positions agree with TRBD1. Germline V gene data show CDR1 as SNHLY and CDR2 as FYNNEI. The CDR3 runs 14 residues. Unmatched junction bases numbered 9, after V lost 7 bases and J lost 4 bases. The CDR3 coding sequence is TGTGCCAGCAATCAACAGGGGCCCCGAGAGACCCAGTACTTC. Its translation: CASNQQGPRETQYF.

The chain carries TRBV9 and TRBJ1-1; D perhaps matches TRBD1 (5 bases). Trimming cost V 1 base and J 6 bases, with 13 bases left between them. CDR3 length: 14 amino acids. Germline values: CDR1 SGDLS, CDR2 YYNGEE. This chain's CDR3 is CASSVIRGSAEAFF. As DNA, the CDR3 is TGTGCCAGCAGCGTAATAAGGGGTAGCGCTGAAGCTTTCTTT.

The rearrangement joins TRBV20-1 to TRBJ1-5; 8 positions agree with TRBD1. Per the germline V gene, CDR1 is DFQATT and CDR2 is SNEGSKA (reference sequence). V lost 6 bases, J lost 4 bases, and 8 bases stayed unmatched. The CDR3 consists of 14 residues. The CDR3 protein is CSATDRVRNQPQHF. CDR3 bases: TGCAGTGCCACGGACAGGGTACGGAATCAGCCCCAGCATTTT.

The CDR3 here is CASSIGGTGEQFF. The DNA for the CDR3 is TGTGCCAGTAGTATAGGAGGGACCGGTGAGCAGTTCTTC. The genes are TRBV19 and TRBJ2-1; D possibly uses TRBD1 or TRBD2 (5 bases each). CDR1 LNHDA and CDR2 SQIVND come from the germline V gene (reference sequence). This CDR3 comprises 13 residues. Trimming pared 1 base from V and 9 bases from J, leaving 10 bases between.

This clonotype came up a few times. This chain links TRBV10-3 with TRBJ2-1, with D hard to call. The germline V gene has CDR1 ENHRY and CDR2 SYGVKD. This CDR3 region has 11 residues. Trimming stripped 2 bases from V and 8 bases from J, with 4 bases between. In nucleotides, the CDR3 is TGTGCCATCAGTGAGGCTTATGAGCAGTTCTTC. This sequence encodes CAISEAYEQFF.

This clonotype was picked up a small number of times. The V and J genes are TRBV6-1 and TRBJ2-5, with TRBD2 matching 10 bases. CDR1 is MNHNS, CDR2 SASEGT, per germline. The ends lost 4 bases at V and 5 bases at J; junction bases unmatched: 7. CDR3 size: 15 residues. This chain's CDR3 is CASSAPGTSAETQYF. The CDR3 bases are TGTGCCAGCAGTGCCCCCGGGACTAGCGCCGAGACCCAGTACTTC.